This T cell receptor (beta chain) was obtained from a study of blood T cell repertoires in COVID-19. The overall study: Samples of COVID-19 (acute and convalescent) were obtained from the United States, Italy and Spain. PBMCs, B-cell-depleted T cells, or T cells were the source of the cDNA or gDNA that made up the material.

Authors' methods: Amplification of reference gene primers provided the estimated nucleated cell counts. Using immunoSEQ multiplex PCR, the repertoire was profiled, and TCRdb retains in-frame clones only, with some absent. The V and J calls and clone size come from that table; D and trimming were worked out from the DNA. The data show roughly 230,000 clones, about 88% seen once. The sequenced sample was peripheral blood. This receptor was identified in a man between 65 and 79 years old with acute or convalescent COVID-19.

CDR3 sequence (DNA): TGTGCCAGCAGCAGGACAGGGGGCGGGAACACCGGGGAGCTGTTTTTT. Translation gives CASSRTGGGNTGELFF. V usage is TRBV9 and J usage is TRBJ2-2, with 11 nucleotides matching TRBD1. Germline V gene lookup returns CDR1 SGDLS and CDR2 YYNGEE. There are 16 residues in the CDR3. Trimming cost V 4 bases and J 1 base; bases outside gene matches: 3.